This record covers a single T cell receptor beta chain. Its antigen is unknown. This sample is part of a study of T-cell reconstitution after alpha-beta-depleted transplantation in children. Study findings and constraints: There were reportedly several hundred expanded graft clones from which alpha-beta T cells came about two months after transplant. Some patients' high day-60 TCRbeta diversity was traced to surviving recipient T cells and thymic progenitors. T-cell counts and diversity at one year following transplant were attributed mainly to newly produced T cells.

Using unique molecular identifiers, the investigators prepared the TCRbeta library. In TCRdb, the PCR reads were re-called with MiXCR into one record per CDR3 protein. In the table there are fewer than 550,000 distinct CDR3 sequences, about an eighth of which are singletons. The CDR3 has 16 amino acids. Germline CDR1 is LNHNV and CDR2 is YYDKDF (reference sequence). V gave up 2 bases and J gave up 2 bases; unmatched junction bases: 6. The sample was PBMCs, mostly from graft donor cells, taken 180 days after TCRalphabeta/CD19-depleted stem cell transplant. The receptor was derived from a female patient between 2 and 15 years old who had a stem cell transplant for aplastic anemia, so the T cells may come from the graft donor. The chain joins TRBV15 to TRBJ2-5, with TRBD2 identical over 9 bases. The CDR3 region has the DNA TGTGCCACCAGCAGAAATAGACTAGCGGAGCAAGAGACCCAGTACTTC. Translated, it gives CATSRNRLAEQETQYF.